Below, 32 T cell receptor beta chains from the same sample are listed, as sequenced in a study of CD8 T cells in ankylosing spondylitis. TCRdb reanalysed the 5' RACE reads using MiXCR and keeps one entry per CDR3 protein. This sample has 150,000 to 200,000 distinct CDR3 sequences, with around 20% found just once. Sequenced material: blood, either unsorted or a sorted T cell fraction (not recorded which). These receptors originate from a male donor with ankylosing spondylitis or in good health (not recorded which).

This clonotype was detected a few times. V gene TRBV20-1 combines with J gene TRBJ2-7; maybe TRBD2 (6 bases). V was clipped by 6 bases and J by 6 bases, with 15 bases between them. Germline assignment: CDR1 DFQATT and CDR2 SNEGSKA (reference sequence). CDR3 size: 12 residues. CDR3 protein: CSAYGDSSEQYF. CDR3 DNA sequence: TGCAGTGCCTACGGGGACTCATCCGAGCAGTACTTC.

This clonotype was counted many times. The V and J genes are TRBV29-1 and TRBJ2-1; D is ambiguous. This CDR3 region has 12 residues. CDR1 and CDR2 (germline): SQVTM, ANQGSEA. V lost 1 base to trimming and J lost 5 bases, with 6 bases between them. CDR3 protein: CSVEGLDNEQFF. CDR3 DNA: TGCAGCGTTGAAGGGCTGGACAATGAGCAGTTCTTC.

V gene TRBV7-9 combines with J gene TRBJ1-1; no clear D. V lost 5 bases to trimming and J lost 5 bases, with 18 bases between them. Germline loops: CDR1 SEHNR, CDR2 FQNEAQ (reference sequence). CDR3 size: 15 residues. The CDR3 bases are TGTGCCAGCAGCCCCTCGGGCCCTAAATGGACTGAAGCTTTCTTT. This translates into CASSPSGPKWTEAFF.

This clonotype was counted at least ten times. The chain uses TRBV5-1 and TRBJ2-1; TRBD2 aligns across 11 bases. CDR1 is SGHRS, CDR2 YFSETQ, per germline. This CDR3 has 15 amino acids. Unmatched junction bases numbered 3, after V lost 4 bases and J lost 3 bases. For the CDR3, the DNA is TGCGCCAGCAGCCAAACTAGCGGGAGCTACAATGAGCAGTTCTTC. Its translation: CASSQTSGSYNEQFF.

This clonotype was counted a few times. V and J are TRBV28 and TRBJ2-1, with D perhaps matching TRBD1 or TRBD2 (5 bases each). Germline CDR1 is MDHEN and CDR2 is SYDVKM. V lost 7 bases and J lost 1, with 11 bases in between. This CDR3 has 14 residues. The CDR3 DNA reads TGTGCCAGCACCGGGACCGCTTCCTACAATGAGCAGTTCTTC. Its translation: CASTGTASYNEQFF.

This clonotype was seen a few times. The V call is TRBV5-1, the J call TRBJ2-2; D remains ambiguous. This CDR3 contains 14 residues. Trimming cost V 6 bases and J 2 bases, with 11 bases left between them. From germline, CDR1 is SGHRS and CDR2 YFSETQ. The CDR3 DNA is TGCGCCAGCAAGGTTCCGATAAACACCGGGGAGCTGTTTTTT. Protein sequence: CASKVPINTGELFF.

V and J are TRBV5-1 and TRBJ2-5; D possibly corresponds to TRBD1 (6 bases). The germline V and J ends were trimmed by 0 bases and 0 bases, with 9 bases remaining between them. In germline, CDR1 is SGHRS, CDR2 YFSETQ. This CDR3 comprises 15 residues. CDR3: CASSLGNRDQETQYF. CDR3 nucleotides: TGCGCCAGCAGCTTGGGCAACAGGGACCAAGAGACCCAGTACTTC.

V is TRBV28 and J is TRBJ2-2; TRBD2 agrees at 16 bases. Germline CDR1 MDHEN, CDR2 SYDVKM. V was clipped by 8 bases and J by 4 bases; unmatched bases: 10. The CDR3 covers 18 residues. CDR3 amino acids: CASQTGTSGRAVTGELFF. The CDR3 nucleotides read TGTGCCAGCCAAACCGGGACTAGCGGGAGGGCCGTCACCGGGGAGCTGTTTTTT.

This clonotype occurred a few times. CDR3 loop: CASSLSRVEQGWEKLFF. The CDR3 coding sequence is TGTGCCAGCAGCTTAAGCCGGGTCGAACAGGGATGGGAAAAACTGTTTTTT. The chain links TRBV11-2 to TRBJ1-4, with a possible D match to TRBD1 (6 bases). CDR1 SGHAT and CDR2 FQNNGV come from the germline V gene. The CDR3 consists of 17 residues. Trimming took off 2 bases at V and 8 bases at J, with 21 bases between the two ends.

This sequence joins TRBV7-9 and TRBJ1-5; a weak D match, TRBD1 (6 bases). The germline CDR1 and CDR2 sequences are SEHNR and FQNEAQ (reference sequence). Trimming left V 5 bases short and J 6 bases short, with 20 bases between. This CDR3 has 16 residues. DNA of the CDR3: TGTGCCAGCAGCCCCTTGACAGGACCCTCAGGTCAGCCCCAGCATTTT. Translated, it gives CASSPLTGPSGQPQHF.

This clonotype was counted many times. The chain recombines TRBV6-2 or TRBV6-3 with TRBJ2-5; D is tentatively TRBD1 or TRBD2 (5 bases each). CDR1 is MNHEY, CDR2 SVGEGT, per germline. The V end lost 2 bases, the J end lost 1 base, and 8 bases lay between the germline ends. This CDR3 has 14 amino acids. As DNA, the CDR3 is TGTGCCAGCAGTTACCTCGGGACCCAAGAGACCCAGTACTTC. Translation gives CASSYLGTQETQYF.

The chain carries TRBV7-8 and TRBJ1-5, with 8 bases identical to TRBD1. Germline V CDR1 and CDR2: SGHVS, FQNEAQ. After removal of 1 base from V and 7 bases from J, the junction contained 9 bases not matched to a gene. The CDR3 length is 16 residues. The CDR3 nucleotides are TGTGCCAGCAGCTTAGACGGCAGGGGGCTCGGACAGCCCCAGCATTTT. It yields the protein CASSLDGRGLGQPQHF.

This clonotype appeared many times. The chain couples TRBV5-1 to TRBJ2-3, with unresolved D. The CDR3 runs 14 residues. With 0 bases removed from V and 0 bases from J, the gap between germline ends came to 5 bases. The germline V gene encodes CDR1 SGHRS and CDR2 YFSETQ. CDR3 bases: TGCGCCAGCAGCTTGGTCCAGAGCACAGATACGCAGTATTTT. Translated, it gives CASSLVQSTDTQYF.

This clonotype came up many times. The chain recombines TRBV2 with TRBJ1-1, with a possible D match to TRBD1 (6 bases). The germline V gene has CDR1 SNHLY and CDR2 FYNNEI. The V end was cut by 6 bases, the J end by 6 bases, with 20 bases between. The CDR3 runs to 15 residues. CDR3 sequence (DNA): TGTGCCAGCAGGGGGGGGGGCTACCGCAACCCTGAAGCTTTCTTT. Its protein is CASRGGGYRNPEAFF.

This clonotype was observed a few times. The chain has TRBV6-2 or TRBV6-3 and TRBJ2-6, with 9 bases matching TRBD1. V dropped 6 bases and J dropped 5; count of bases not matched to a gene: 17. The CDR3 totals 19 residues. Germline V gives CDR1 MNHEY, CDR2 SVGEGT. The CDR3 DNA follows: TGTGCCAGCAGATCTGAGGACAGGGGTTATTATTGGCGGGCCAACGTCCTGACTTTC. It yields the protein CASRSEDRGYYWRANVLTF.

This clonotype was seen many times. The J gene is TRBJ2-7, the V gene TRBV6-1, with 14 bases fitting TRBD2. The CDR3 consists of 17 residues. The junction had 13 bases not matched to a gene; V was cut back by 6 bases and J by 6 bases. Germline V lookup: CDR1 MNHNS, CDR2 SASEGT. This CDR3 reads CASRGTSGSFLRGEQYF. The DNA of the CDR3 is TGTGCCAGCAGAGGGACTAGCGGGAGCTTTTTACGGGGCGAGCAGTACTTC.

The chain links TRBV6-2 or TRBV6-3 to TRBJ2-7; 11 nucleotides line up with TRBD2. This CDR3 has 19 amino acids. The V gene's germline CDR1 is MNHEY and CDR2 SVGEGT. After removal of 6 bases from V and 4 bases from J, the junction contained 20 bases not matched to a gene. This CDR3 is CASRGPGTSGLPFSYEQYF. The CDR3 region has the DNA TGTGCCAGCAGGGGGCCAGGGACTAGCGGACTCCCTTTCAGTTACGAGCAGTACTTC.

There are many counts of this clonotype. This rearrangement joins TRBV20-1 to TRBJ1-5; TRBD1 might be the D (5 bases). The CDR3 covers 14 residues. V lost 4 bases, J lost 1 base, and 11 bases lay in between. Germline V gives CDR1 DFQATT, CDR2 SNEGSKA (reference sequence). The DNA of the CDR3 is TGCAGTGCTACCAGGGTGTTAAGCAATCAGCCCCAGCATTTT. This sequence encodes CSATRVLSNQPQHF.

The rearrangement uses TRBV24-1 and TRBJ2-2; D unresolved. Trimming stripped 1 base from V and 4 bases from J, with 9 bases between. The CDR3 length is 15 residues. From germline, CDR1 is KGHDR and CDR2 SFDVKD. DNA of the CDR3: TGTGCCACCAGTGATTTAGGCAGGAGCACCGGGGAGCTGTTTTTT. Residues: CATSDLGRSTGELFF.

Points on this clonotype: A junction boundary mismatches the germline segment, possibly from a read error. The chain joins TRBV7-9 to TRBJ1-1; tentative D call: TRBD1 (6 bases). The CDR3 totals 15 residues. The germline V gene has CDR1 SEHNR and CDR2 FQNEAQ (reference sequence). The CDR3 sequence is CASSLKEAGVTKAFF. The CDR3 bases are TGTGCCAGCAGCTTAAAAGAGGCAGGGGTCACTAAAGCTTTCTTT.

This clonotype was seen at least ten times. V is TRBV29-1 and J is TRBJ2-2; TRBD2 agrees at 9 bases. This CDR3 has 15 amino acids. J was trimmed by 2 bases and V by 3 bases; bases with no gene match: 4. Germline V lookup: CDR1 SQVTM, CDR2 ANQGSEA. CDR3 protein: CSVELAGVNTGELFF. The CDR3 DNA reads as TGCAGCGTTGAGTTAGCGGGAGTTAACACCGGGGAGCTGTTTTTT.

The chain's CDR3 is CASSWWTGQETQYF. The CDR3, as DNA: TGTGCCAGCAGCTGGTGGACAGGGCAAGAGACCCAGTACTTC. This chain joins TRBV11-2 and TRBJ2-5; 8 bases map to TRBD1. Germline assignment: CDR1 SGHAT and CDR2 FQNNGV. The CDR3 length is 14 residues. J lost 2 bases, V lost 4 bases, and 3 bases had no gene match.

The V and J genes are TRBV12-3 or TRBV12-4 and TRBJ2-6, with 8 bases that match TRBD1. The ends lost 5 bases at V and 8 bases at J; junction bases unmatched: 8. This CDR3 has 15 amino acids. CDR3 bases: TGTGCCAGCAGTGGACCCTGGACAGGGACCAACGTCCTGACTTTC. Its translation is CASSGPWTGTNVLTF.

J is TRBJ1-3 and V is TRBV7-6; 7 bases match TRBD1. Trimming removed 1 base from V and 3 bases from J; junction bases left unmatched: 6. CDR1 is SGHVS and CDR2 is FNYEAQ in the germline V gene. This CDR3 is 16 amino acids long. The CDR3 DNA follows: TGTGCCAGCAGCTTAGGGGAGGGGGCGGATGGAAACACCATATATTTT. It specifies CASSLGEGADGNTIYF.

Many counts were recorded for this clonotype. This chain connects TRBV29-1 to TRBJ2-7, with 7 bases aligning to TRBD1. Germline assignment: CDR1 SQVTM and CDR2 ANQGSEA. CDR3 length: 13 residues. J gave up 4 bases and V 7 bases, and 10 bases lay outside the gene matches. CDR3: CSGVRTGSYEQYF. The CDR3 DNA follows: TGCAGCGGAGTCCGGACAGGCTCTTACGAGCAGTACTTC.

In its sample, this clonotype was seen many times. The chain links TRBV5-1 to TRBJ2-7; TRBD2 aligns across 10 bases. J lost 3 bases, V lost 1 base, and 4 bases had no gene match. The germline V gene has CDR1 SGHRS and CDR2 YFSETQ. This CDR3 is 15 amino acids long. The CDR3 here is CASSLSSGSYYEQYF. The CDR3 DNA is TGCGCCAGCAGCTTGTCTAGCGGGAGTTACTACGAGCAGTACTTC.

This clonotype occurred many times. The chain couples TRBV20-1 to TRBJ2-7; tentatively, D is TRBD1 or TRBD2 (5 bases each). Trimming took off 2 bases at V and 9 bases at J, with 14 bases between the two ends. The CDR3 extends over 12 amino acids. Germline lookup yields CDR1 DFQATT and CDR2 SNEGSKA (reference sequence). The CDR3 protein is CSARSGREVQYF. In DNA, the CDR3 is TGCAGTGCTAGATCGGGGCGAGAGGTGCAGTACTTC.

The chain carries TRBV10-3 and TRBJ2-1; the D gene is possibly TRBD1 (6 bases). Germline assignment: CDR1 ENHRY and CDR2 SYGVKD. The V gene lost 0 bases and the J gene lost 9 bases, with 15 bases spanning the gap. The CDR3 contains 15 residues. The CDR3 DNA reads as TGTGCCATCAGTGAGTCGGGGCAGGGGATCGGTGAGCAGTTCTTC. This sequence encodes CAISESGQGIGEQFF.

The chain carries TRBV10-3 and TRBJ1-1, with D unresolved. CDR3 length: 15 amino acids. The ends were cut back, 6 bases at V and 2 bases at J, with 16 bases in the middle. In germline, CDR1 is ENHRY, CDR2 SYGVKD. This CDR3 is CAIRAAGQVNTEAFF. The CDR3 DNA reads TGTGCCATCAGGGCAGCGGGTCAGGTTAACACTGAAGCTTTCTTT.

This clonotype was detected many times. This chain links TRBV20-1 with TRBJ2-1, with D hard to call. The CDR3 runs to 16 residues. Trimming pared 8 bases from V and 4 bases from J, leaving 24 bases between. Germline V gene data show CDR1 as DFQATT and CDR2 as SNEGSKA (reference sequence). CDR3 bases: TGCAGTTTTACCCCCGGGTCAGGTTTTCGGTACAATGAGCAGTTCTTC. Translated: CSFTPGSGFRYNEQFF.

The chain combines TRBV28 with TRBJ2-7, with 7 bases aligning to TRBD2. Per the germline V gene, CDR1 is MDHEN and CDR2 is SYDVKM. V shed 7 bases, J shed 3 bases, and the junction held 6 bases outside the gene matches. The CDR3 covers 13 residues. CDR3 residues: CASTAGPGYEQYF. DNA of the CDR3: TGTGCCAGCACAGCGGGACCAGGCTACGAGCAGTACTTC.

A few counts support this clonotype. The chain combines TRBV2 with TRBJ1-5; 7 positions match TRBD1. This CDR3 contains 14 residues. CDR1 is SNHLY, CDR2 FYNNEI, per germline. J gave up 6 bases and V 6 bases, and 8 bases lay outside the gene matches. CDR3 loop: CASRTTGVAQPQHF. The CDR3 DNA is TGTGCCAGCAGGACAACAGGGGTGGCTCAGCCCCAGCATTTT.